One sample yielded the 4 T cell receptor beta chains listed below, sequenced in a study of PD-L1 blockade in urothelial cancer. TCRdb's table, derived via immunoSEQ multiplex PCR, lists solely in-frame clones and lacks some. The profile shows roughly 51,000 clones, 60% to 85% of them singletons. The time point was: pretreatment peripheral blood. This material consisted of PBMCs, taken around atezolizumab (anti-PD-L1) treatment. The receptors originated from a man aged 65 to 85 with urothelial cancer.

Written as DNA, the CDR3 is TGTGCCAGCACCAAAACAGGGCCGCTCCAAGAGACCCAGTACTTC. Translating it yields CASTKTGPLQETQYF. The rearrangement joins TRBV5-6 to TRBJ2-5, with D possibly matching TRBD1 (6 bases). The V gene lost 6 bases and the J gene lost 1 base, with 16 bases spanning the gap. This CDR3 contains 15 residues. CDR1 is SGHDT and CDR2 is YYEEEE in the germline V gene.

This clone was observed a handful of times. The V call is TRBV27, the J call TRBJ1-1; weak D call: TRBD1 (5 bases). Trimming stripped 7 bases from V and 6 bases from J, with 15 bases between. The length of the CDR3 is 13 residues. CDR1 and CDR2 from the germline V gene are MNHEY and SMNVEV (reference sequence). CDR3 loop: CASKMGGAAEAFF. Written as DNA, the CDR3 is TGTGCCAGCAAAATGGGGGGAGCGGCTGAAGCTTTCTTT.

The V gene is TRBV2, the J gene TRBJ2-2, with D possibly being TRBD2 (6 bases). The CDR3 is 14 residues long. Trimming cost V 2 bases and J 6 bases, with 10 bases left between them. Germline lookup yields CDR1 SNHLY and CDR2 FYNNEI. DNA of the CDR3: TGTGCCAGCAGTGAACGGGGGTTCTCCGGGGAGCTGTTTTTT. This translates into CASSERGFSGELFF.

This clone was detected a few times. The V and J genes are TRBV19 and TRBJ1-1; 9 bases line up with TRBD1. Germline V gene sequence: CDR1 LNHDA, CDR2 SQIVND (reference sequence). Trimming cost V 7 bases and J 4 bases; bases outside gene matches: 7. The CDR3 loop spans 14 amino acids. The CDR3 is CASKRTGVGTEAFF. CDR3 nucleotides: TGTGCCAGTAAAAGGACAGGGGTGGGCACTGAAGCTTTCTTT. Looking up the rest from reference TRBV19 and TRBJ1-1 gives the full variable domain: DGGITQSPKYLFRKEGQNVTLSCEQNLNHDAMYWYRQDPGQGLRLIYYSQIVNDFQKGDIAEGYSVSREKKESFPLTVTSAQKNPTAFYLCASKRTGVGTEAFFGQGTRLTVV.